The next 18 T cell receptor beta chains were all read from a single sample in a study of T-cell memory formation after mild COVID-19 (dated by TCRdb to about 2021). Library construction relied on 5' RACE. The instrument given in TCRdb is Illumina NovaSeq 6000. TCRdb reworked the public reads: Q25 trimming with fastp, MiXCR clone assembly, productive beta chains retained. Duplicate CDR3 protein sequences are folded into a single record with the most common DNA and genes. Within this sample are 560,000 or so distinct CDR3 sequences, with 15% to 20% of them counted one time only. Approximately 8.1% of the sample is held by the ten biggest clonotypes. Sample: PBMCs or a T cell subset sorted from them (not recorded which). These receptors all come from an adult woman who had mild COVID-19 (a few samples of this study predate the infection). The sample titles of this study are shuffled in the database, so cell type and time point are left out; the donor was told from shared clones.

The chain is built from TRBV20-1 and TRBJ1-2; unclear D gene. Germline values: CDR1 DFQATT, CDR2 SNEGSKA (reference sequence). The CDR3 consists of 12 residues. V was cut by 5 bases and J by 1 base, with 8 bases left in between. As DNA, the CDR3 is TGCAGTGCTCCGGGCTTTAACTATGGCTACACCTTC. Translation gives CSAPGFNYGYTF.

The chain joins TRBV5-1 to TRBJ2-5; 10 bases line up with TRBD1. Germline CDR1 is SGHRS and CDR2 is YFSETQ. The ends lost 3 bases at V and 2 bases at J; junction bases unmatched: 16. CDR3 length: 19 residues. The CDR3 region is CASSSRRAWDRGKQETQYF. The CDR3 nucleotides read TGCGCCAGCAGCTCCCGTCGGGCCTGGGACAGGGGAAAACAAGAGACCCAGTACTTC.

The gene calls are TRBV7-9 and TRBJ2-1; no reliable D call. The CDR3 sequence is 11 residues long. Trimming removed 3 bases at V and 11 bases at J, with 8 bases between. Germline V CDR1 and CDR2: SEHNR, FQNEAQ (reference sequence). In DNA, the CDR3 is TGTGCCAGCAGCTTCGGGCCTCAGCAGTTCTTC. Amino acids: CASSFGPQQFF.

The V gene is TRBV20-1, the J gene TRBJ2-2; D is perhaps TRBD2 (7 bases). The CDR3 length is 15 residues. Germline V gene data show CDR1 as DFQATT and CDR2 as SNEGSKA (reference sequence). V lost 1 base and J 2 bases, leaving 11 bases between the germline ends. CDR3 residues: CSARGGGRNTGELFF. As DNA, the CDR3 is TGCAGTGCTAGAGGCGGGGGCCGCAACACCGGGGAGCTGTTTTTT.

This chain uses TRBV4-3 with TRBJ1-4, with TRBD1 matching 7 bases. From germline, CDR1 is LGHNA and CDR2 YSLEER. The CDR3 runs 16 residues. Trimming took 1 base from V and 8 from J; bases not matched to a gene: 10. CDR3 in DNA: TGCGCCAGCAGCCAAGCGCGGACAGGAAGAAACGAAAAACTGTTTTTT. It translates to CASSQARTGRNEKLFF.

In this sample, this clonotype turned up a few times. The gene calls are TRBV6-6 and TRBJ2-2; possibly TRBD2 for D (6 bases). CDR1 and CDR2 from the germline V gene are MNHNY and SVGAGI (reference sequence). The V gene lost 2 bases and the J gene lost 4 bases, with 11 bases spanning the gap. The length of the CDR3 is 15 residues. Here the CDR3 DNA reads TGTGCCAGCAGTTACCTTCCAGCGGGCACCGGGGAGCTGTTTTTT. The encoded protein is CASSYLPAGTGELFF.

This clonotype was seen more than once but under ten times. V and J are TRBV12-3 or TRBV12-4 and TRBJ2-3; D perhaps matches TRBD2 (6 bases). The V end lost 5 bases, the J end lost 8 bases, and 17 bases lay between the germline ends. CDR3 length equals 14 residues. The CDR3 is CASSAGTRITTQYF. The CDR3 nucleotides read TGTGCCAGCAGTGCCGGGACTCGAATTACTACGCAGTATTTT.

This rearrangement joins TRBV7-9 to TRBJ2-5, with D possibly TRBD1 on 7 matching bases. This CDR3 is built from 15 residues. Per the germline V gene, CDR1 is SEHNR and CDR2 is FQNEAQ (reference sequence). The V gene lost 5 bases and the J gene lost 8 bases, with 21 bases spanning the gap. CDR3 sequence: CASSNLAGQGGTQYF. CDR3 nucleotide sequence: TGTGCCAGCAGCAACCTCGCAGGCCAGGGGGGCACCCAGTACTTC.

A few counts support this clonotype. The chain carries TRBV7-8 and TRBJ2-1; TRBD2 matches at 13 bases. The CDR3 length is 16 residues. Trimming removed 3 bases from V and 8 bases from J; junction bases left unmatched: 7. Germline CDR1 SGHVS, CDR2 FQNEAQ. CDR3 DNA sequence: TGTGCCAGCAGCTTGGCCACTAGCGGGAGGGGCGATGAGCAGTTCTTC. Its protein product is CASSLATSGRGDEQFF.

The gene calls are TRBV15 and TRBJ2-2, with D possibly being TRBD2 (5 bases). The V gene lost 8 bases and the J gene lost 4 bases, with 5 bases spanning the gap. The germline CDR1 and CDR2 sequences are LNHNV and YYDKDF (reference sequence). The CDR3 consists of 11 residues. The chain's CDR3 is CATAGTGELFF. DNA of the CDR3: TGTGCCACCGCGGGCACCGGGGAGCTGTTTTTT.

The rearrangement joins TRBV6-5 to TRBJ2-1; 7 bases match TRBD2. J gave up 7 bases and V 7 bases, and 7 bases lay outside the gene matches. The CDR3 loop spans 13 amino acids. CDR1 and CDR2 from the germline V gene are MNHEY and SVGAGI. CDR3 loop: CASIPLGGNEQFF. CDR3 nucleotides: TGTGCCAGCATCCCCTTGGGGGGGAATGAGCAGTTCTTC.

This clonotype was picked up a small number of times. The CDR3 nucleotides read TGTGCCAGCAGCCAAGATTCAAAGGGAAGGTACGAGCAGTACTTC. Translation: CASSQDSKGRYEQYF. The V call is TRBV3-1, the J call TRBJ2-7, with unresolved D. The germline CDR1 and CDR2 sequences are LGHDT and YNNKEL (reference sequence). There are 15 residues in the CDR3. Trimming took off 0 bases at V and 4 bases at J, with 13 bases between the two ends.

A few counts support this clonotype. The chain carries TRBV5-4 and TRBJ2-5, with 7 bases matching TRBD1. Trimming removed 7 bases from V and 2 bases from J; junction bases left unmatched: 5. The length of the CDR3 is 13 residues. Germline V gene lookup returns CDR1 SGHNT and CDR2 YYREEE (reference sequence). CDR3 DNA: TGTGCCAGCCGAGAGACAGGGCAAGAGACCCAGTACTTC. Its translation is CASRETGQETQYF.

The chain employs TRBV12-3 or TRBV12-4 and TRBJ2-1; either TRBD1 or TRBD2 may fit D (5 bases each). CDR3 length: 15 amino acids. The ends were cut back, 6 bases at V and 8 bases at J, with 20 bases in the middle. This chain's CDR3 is CASSVRWGRGDEQFF. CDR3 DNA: TGTGCCAGCAGCGTCCGATGGGGCCGGGGCGATGAGCAGTTCTTC.

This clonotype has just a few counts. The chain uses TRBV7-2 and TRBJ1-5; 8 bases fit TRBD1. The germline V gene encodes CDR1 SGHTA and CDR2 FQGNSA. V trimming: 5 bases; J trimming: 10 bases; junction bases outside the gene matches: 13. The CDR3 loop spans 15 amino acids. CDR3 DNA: TGTGCCAGCAGCCAGGGGGCGGGGAATACTGCCCCCCAGCATTTT. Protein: CASSQGAGNTAPQHF.

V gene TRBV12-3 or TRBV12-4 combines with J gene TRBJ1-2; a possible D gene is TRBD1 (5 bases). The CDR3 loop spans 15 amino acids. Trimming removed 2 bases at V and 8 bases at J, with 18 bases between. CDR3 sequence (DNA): TGTGCCAGCAGTTTATACACGCAGGGTCATCGAGGCTACACCTTC. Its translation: CASSLYTQGHRGYTF.

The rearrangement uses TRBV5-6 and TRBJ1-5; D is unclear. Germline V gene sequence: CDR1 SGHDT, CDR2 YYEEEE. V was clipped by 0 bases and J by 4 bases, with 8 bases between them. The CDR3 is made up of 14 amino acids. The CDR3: CASSLASANQPQHF. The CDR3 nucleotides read TGTGCCAGCAGCTTGGCGTCAGCTAATCAGCCCCAGCATTTT.

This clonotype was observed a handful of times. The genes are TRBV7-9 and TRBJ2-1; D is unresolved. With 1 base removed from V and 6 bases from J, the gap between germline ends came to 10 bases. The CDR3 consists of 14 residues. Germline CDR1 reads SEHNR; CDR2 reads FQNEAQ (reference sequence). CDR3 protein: CASSLVGPSNEQFF. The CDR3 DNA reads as TGTGCCAGCAGCTTAGTGGGCCCCAGCAATGAGCAGTTCTTC.